These 16 T cell receptor beta chains were sequenced from one sample in a study of T cell repertoires in cytomegalovirus infection. TCRdb fed the reads into MiXCR, producing one record per CDR3 protein. Altogether roughly 860,000 distinct CDR3 sequences are present, 32% being singletons, with the ten largest covering 12%. Antigen specificity for these receptors is unknown. Sequencing was performed on cultured CD8+ T cells from PBMCs, taken from culture after CMV antigen stimulation. These receptors were obtained from a human donor in good health (CMV status not recorded). Some clones in this sample may be carry-over from other donors' samples.

V usage is TRBV6-5 and J usage is TRBJ2-3, with 7 bases fitting TRBD2. The CDR3 spans 16 residues. Germline lookup yields CDR1 MNHEY and CDR2 SVGAGI. Trimming took 8 bases from V and 0 from J; bases not matched to a gene: 11. The CDR3 DNA sequence: TGTGCCAGCGGTATAGCGGGTTGGACTAGCACAGATACGCAGTATTTT. Amino acids: CASGIAGWTSTDTQYF.

The CDR3 DNA sequence: TGCAGTGCTAGAGACACAGGGAATTCCTACAATGAGCAGTTCTTC. Translating gives CSARDTGNSYNEQFF. This sequence joins TRBV20-1 and TRBJ2-1; tentatively, D is TRBD1 (6 bases). Germline CDR1 reads DFQATT; CDR2 reads SNEGSKA (reference sequence). Trimming took 0 bases from V and 1 from J, leaving 10 bases between them. The CDR3 runs to 15 residues.

This clonotype was seen more than once but under ten times. The chain recombines TRBV7-6 with TRBJ1-1, with 7 bases lining up with TRBD1. V lost 0 bases to trimming and J lost 3 bases; unmatched junction nucleotides: 4. The CDR3 has 15 amino acids. Per the germline V gene, CDR1 is SGHVS and CDR2 is FNYEAQ. The CDR3 sequence: CASSLAKGADTEAFF. CDR3 DNA: TGTGCCAGCAGCTTAGCGAAGGGGGCGGACACTGAAGCTTTCTTT.

This clonotype has only a few counts. This chain connects TRBV19 to TRBJ1-5, with D unresolved. This CDR3 comprises 15 residues. Per the germline V gene, CDR1 is LNHDA and CDR2 is SQIVND (reference sequence). With 1 base removed from V and 7 bases from J, the gap between germline ends came to 14 bases. In nucleotides, the CDR3 is TGTGCCAGTAGTATAGGTTCCCAGGCCACGCAGCCCCAGCATTTT. Amino acid sequence: CASSIGSQATQPQHF.

This clonotype was counted between two and nine times. This rearrangement joins TRBV7-9 to TRBJ1-4, with TRBD1 matching over 8 bases. The J segment lost 3 bases and the V segment lost 5 bases, leaving 5 bases of the junction unmatched. Germline V lookup: CDR1 SEHNR, CDR2 FQNEAQ (reference sequence). CDR3 length: 15 residues. CDR3: CASSPPQGANEKLFF. The CDR3 DNA is TGTGCCAGCAGCCCACCACAGGGGGCTAATGAAAAACTGTTTTTT.

The chain is built from TRBV5-6 and TRBJ2-7, with 7 bases lining up with TRBD2. Germline trimming cut 1 base from V and 3 bases from J; bases unmatched to any gene: 4. From germline, CDR1 is SGHDT and CDR2 YYEEEE. The CDR3 extends over 14 amino acids. The CDR3 bases are TGTGCCAGCAGCTTGAGACTAGCCCTCTACGAGCAGTACTTC. This encodes CASSLRLALYEQYF.

The chain carries TRBV6-1 and TRBJ1-1, with D maybe TRBD1 (6 bases). Germline CDR1 reads MNHNS; CDR2 reads SASEGT. V gave up 6 bases and J gave up 5 bases, with 10 bases separating them. The CDR3 covers 12 residues. The CDR3 loop is CASRRDTTEAFF. The CDR3 DNA sequence: TGTGCCAGCAGGAGGGACACAACTGAAGCTTTCTTT.

This chain connects TRBV11-2 to TRBJ2-7; 7 bases map to TRBD1. This CDR3 is 15 amino acids long. CDR1 is SGHAT and CDR2 is FQNNGV in the germline V gene. V dropped 0 bases and J dropped 3; count of bases not matched to a gene: 5. The DNA of the CDR3 is TGTGCCAGCAGCTTAGATTCCGACAGGGTCTACGAGCAGTACTTC. Translating gives CASSLDSDRVYEQYF.

By share, this clonotype counts as medium-sized (0.01 to 0.1%). The chain links TRBV7-2 to TRBJ1-1; unclear D gene. From germline, CDR1 is SGHTA and CDR2 FQGNSA. The germline V and J ends were trimmed by 2 bases and 2 bases, with 6 bases remaining between them. The CDR3 has 13 residues. The CDR3 protein is CASSLNRNTEAFF. The CDR3 coding sequence is TGTGCCAGCAGCTTAAACAGAAACACTGAAGCTTTCTTT.

This clonotype was detected only a few times. The rearrangement joins TRBV27 to TRBJ1-2, with D tentatively TRBD1 (5 bases). The CDR3 covers 12 residues. Trimming removed 5 bases at V and 6 bases at J, with 10 bases between. From germline, CDR1 is MNHEY and CDR2 SMNVEV (reference sequence). The chain's CDR3 is CASSTQGDGYTF. CDR3 DNA sequence: TGTGCCAGCAGTACCCAGGGAGATGGCTACACCTTC.

This clonotype was observed at least ten times. The chain links TRBV12-3 or TRBV12-4 to TRBJ1-5; 7 positions agree with TRBD1. This CDR3 comprises 12 residues. The V segment lost 5 bases and the J segment 6 bases; nucleotides outside the gene matches: 1. The CDR3 here is CASSQGVQPQHF. The CDR3, as DNA: TGTGCCAGCAGTCAGGGGGTTCAGCCCCAGCATTTT.

The chain recombines TRBV4-1 with TRBJ2-7; D possibly matches TRBD1 or TRBD2 (5 bases each). Deletions cut 1 base from V and 4 bases from J, with 17 bases between. The CDR3 loop spans 16 amino acids. In germline, CDR1 is MGHRA, CDR2 YSYEKL. Here the CDR3 DNA reads TGCGCCAGCAGCCAAGGAGAGGGGCGCGCAACTTACGAGCAGTACTTC. Its translation is CASSQGEGRATYEQYF.

In its sample, this clonotype was seen many times. The chain recombines TRBV7-9 with TRBJ2-1; D is possibly TRBD2 (6 bases). The CDR3 spans 15 residues. Germline V gene lookup returns CDR1 SEHNR and CDR2 FQNEAQ (reference sequence). V gave up 4 bases and J gave up 8 bases, with 18 bases separating them. CDR3 amino acids: CASSSGEVPLDEQFF. The CDR3 DNA follows: TGTGCCAGCAGCTCCGGGGAGGTCCCTTTGGATGAGCAGTTCTTC. The entire variable domain, with the rest obtained from reference TRBV7-9 and TRBJ2-1, is as follows: DTGVSQNPRHKITKRGQNVTFRCDPISEHNRLYWYRQTLGQGPEFLTYFQNEAQLEKSRLLSDRFSAERPKGSFSTLEIQRTEQGDSAMYLCASSSGEVPLDEQFFGPGTRLTVL.

Concerning this clonotype itself: An end of the junction does not agree with germline; a read error may underlie this. CDR3 sequence reads: CANSDRVETQYF. In DNA form, the CDR3 reads TGTGCCAACAGTGACCGTGTCGAGACCCAGTACTTC. This sequence joins TRBV2 and TRBJ2-5; no firm D call. Germline CDR1 and CDR2: SNHLY and FYNNEI. The CDR3 is 12 amino acids.

The chain joins TRBV28 to TRBJ1-5; no clear D gene. Trimming took 2 bases from V and 7 from J, leaving 15 bases between them. The CDR3 sequence is 15 residues long. Per the germline V gene, CDR1 is MDHEN and CDR2 is SYDVKM. The CDR3: CASSLGVRSWQPQHF. CDR3 DNA: TGTGCCAGCAGTTTAGGGGTCCGCAGTTGGCAGCCCCAGCATTTT.

This clonotype was observed at least ten times. The CDR3 spells CASSQTKTLYEQYV. Here the CDR3 DNA reads TGTGCCAGCAGCCAGACTAAGACCCTCTACGAGCAGTACGTC. This chain links TRBV7-8 with TRBJ2-7; a possible D gene is TRBD2 (5 bases). Germline lookup yields CDR1 SGHVS and CDR2 FQNEAQ. This CDR3 comprises 14 residues. Trimming took off 5 bases at V and 3 bases at J, with 14 bases between the two ends.